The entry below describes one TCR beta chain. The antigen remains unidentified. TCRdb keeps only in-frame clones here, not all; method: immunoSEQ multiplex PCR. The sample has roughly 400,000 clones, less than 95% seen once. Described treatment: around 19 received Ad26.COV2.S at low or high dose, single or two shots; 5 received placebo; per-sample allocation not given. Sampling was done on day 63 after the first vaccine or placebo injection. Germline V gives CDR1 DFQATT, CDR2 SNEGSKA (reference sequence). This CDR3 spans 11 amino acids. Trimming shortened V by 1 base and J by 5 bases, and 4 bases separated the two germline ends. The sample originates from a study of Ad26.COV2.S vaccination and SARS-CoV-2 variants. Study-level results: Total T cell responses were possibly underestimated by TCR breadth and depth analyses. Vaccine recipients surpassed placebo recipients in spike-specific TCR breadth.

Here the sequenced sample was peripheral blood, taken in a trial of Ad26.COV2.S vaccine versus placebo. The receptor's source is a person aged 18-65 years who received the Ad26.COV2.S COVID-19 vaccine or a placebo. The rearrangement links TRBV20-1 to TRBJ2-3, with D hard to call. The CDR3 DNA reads TGCAGTGCTAGAGTGGGAGATACGCAGTATTTT. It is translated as CSARVGDTQYF.